Below, 28 T cell receptor beta chains from the same sample are listed, as sequenced in a study of regulatory T cells in long-lasting Graves disease. This sample's time point: persistent/refractory GD, antithyroid drugs over 5 years with positive TRAb. PBMC-extracted RNA yielded the TCR library. CDR3 regions were amplified by Arm-PCR using iRepertoire HTBI primers to build TCR beta libraries. MiXCR was run by TCRdb on the multiplex PCR reads, yielding one entry per CDR3 protein. The data show roughly 450,000 distinct CDR3 sequences, about 20% seen once. The specimen comprised peripheral blood mononuclear cells (PBMCs), sampled when the disease was refractory, from a patient treated with antithyroid drugs. The receptors stem from a female donor with Graves disease.

This clonotype was picked up many times. CDR3 sequence (DNA): TGTGCCAGCAGCCCATGGCGGACTAGCGGGAGTGAGACCCAGTACTTC. Translated: CASSPWRTSGSETQYF. The chain carries TRBV28 and TRBJ2-5, with 13 bases lining up with TRBD2. CDR3 length: 16 amino acids. Germline CDR1 is MDHEN and CDR2 is SYDVKM. The V segment lost 6 bases and the J segment 5 bases; nucleotides outside the gene matches: 9.

The chain recombines TRBV29-1 with TRBJ2-7; no clear D gene. V was clipped by 6 bases and J by 2 bases, with 11 bases between them. The CDR3 loop spans 12 amino acids. Germline-derived CDR1 and CDR2 are SQVTM and ANQGSEA. CDR3 sequence: CSVRPGPYEQYF. CDR3 sequence (DNA): TGCAGCGTGCGCCCCGGACCCTACGAGCAGTACTTC.

This clonotype was picked up many times. This chain uses TRBV6-1 with TRBJ1-2, with D possibly being TRBD1 (5 bases). The CDR3 is 15 residues long. V dropped 6 bases and J dropped 3 bases, with 17 bases sitting between them. CDR1 and CDR2 (germline): MNHNS, SASEGT. CDR3 DNA sequence: TGTGCCAGCAGCCAAGGGACCTCCAAATACTATGGCTACACCTTC. This sequence encodes CASSQGTSKYYGYTF.

This clonotype has ten or more counts. The chain carries TRBV7-2 and TRBJ2-7, with a tentative D call TRBD2 (6 bases). The CDR3 has 16 residues. Looked up from germline, CDR1 is SGHTA and CDR2 is FQGNSA. The germline V and J ends were trimmed by 1 base and 3 bases, with 16 bases remaining between them. CDR3 in DNA: TGTGCCAGCAGCTTAGGAGGTGGGCGGGATTTCTACGAGCAGTACTTC. It encodes CASSLGGGRDFYEQYF.

This clonotype showed up many times. The J gene is TRBJ1-5, the V gene TRBV27; 11 nucleotides agree with TRBD1. Per the germline V gene, CDR1 is MNHEY and CDR2 is SMNVEV (reference sequence). The CDR3 is 14 amino acids. With 6 bases clipped from V and 7 bases from J, the junction kept 5 bases outside the gene matches. In DNA, the CDR3 is TGTGCCAGCAGCGGGACAGGGGGTAAGCAGCCCCAGCATTTT. Translating it yields CASSGTGGKQPQHF.

The rearrangement joins TRBV12-3 or TRBV12-4 to TRBJ1-3; 7 bases map to TRBD1. The CDR3 is 16 amino acids. With 7 bases clipped from V and 6 bases from J, the junction kept 15 bases outside the gene matches. The DNA of the CDR3 is TGTGCCAGCACCAAAGACCTGACAGGGAATCTAAACACCATATATTTT. It encodes CASTKDLTGNLNTIYF.

V and J are TRBV25-1 and TRBJ1-4; possibly TRBD1 for D (5 bases). The CDR3 is 13 residues long. Germline V gene sequence: CDR1 MGHDK, CDR2 SYGVNS. The ends were cut back, 7 bases at V and 7 bases at J, with 13 bases in the middle. In DNA, the CDR3 is TGTGCCAGCACGCAATCGACAGTTGAAAAACTGTTTTTT. This sequence encodes CASTQSTVEKLFF.

V usage is TRBV6-9 and J usage is TRBJ2-7; D is ambiguous. V was shortened by 3 bases and J by 0 bases, with 9 bases between the two germline ends. Germline V gives CDR1 MNHGY, CDR2 SVAAGI. The CDR3 contains 14 residues. This chain's CDR3 is CASSYRVPSYEQYF. CDR3 nucleotide sequence: TGTGCCAGCAGTTACCGGGTTCCCTCCTACGAGCAGTACTTC.

V gene TRBV24-1 combines with J gene TRBJ2-7, with TRBD2 matching over 8 bases. The J segment lost 0 bases and the V segment lost 4 bases, leaving 10 bases of the junction unmatched. The CDR3 runs 17 residues. Germline CDR1 KGHDR, CDR2 SFDVKD. DNA of the CDR3: TGTGCCACCAGTGACCCGGGGGGGGGGGTCACCTCCTACGAGCAGTACTTC. The encoded protein is CATSDPGGGVTSYEQYF.

This clonotype was counted a few times. J is TRBJ1-4 and V is TRBV20-1, with D uncertain. The CDR3 sequence is 11 residues long. V was pared by 7 bases and J by 8 bases, with 11 bases between. In germline, CDR1 is DFQATT, CDR2 SNEGSKA (reference sequence). This chain's CDR3 is CSVPRLEKLFF. The CDR3 coding sequence is TGCAGTGTCCCTCGCCTGGAAAAACTGTTTTTT.

This clonotype was observed a handful of times. The V gene is TRBV6-9, the J gene TRBJ2-5, with a tentative D call TRBD1 (6 bases). This CDR3 comprises 14 residues. V was cut by 2 bases and J by 4 bases, with 11 bases left in between. The germline V gene encodes CDR1 MNHGY and CDR2 SVAAGI. CDR3 region: CASSYTGRGETQYF. The CDR3 DNA follows: TGTGCCAGCAGTTATACAGGGAGAGGAGAGACCCAGTACTTC.

The chain recombines TRBV27 with TRBJ1-6, with D possibly being TRBD1 (6 bases). This CDR3 has 15 residues. Germline V gives CDR1 MNHEY, CDR2 SMNVEV (reference sequence). The ends were cut back, 3 bases at V and 7 bases at J, with 13 bases in the middle. The CDR3: CASSFSGQINSPLHF. For the CDR3, the DNA is TGTGCCAGCAGTTTCTCCGGACAGATAAATTCACCCCTCCACTTT.

This clonotype was seen more than once but under ten times. A read error may produce the germline difference seen at one junction end. The J gene is TRBJ1-1, the V gene TRBV7-7, with unresolved D. Germline V gives CDR1 SSHAT, CDR2 FNYEAQ (reference sequence). This CDR3 has 13 residues. CDR3: CASSQDSNTEAFF. The CDR3 DNA reads TGTGCTAGCAGCCAGGATTCGAACACTGAAGCTTTCTTT.

This clonotype has ten or more counts. The CDR3 coding sequence is TGTGCCAGCAGATCAGGGTTCTCTGGGGCCAACGTCCTGACTTTC. Amino acids: CASRSGFSGANVLTF. The chain has TRBV7-2 and TRBJ2-6, with D perhaps matching TRBD1 (5 bases). The V end was cut by 6 bases, the J end by 0 bases, with 9 bases between. The germline gives CDR1 SGHTA, CDR2 FQGNSA. CDR3 length: 15 residues.

This clonotype occurred many times. This CDR3 is CASSGGNSYEQYF. In DNA, the CDR3 is TGTGCCAGTTCCGGGGGGAACTCCTACGAGCAGTACTTC. The V gene is TRBV7-6, the J gene TRBJ2-7; 7 bases agree with TRBD2. CDR3 length equals 13 residues. V was pared by 9 bases and J by 0 bases, with 5 bases of the junction left unmatched. Germline V lookup: CDR1 SGHVS, CDR2 FNYEAQ.

This clonotype was counted at least ten times. This chain links TRBV11-2 with TRBJ2-1; unclear D gene. This CDR3 has 13 amino acids. Germline lookup yields CDR1 SGHAT and CDR2 FQNNGV. V gave up 0 bases and J gave up 10 bases, with 10 bases separating them. The CDR3 protein is CASSLDWRSEQFF. Written as DNA, the CDR3 is TGTGCCAGCAGCTTAGATTGGCGGAGCGAGCAGTTCTTC.

As concerns this clonotype: This may be a read error, as it is one base from a much larger clone. The J gene is TRBJ2-2, the V gene TRBV28; TRBD1 aligns across 7 bases. Germline CDR1 is MDHEN and CDR2 is SYDVKM. This CDR3 is 15 amino acids long. The DNA for the CDR3 is TGTGCCAGCAGTCGTCGACAGGGAAACACCGGGGAGCCGTTTTTT. Its translation: CASSRRQGNTGEPFF.

This clonotype was found a few times. The chain employs TRBV11-3 and TRBJ2-7, with D unclear. The CDR3 sequence is 13 residues long. Germline V gene data show CDR1 as SGHNT and CDR2 as YENEEA. Trimming removed 3 bases at V and 5 bases at J, with 11 bases between. CDR3 DNA: TGTGCCAGCAGCTTCGACCTAGACCACGAGCAGTACTTC. The encoded protein is CASSFDLDHEQYF.

This clonotype was recorded many times. CDR3 coding DNA: TGTGCCAGCAAAATACAGGGGACTCAGCCCCAGCATTTT. This gives the protein CASKIQGTQPQHF. The V and J genes are TRBV12-3 or TRBV12-4 and TRBJ1-5; TRBD1 matches 7 bases. This CDR3 contains 13 residues. J gave up 6 bases and V 7 bases, and 6 bases lay outside the gene matches.

This clonotype was seen many times. The chain recombines TRBV7-2 with TRBJ1-4; D call uncertain. This CDR3 spans 12 amino acids. Trimming pared 5 bases from V and 8 bases from J, leaving 9 bases between. Germline V gene sequence: CDR1 SGHTA, CDR2 FQGNSA. The CDR3 protein is CASSPSREKLFF. Here the CDR3 DNA reads TGTGCCAGCAGCCCTTCGCGGGAAAAACTGTTTTTT.

This clonotype was recorded a few times. J is TRBJ1-6 and V is TRBV30; TRBD1 might be the D (5 bases). V lost 0 bases, J lost 7 bases, and 10 bases lay in between. The CDR3 extends over 14 amino acids. Germline V gene data show CDR1 as GTSNPN and CDR2 as SVGIG (reference sequence). CDR3 DNA: TGTGCCTGGAGTGTACGACAGACGAATTCACCCCTCCACTTT. The encoded protein is CAWSVRQTNSPLHF.

This clonotype has a count of ten or more. The V call is TRBV28, the J call TRBJ2-6, with a possible D match to TRBD1 (5 bases). The length of the CDR3 is 15 residues. Trimming took 5 bases from V and 0 from J, leaving 8 bases between them. Germline V gene sequence: CDR1 MDHEN, CDR2 SYDVKM. CDR3 in DNA: TGTGCCAGCAGTCCCGACAGCTCTGGGGCCAACGTCCTGACTTTC. Its protein product is CASSPDSSGANVLTF.

This clonotype was recorded many times. This rearrangement joins TRBV28 to TRBJ1-5, with TRBD1 identical over 7 bases. J gave up 7 bases and V 5 bases, and 11 bases lay outside the gene matches. There are 15 residues in the CDR3. Germline CDR1 reads MDHEN; CDR2 reads SYDVKM. Here the CDR3 reads CASSLGDSGKQPQHF. In DNA, the CDR3 is TGTGCCAGCAGTCTTGGGGACAGCGGTAAGCAGCCCCAGCATTTT.

The gene calls are TRBV10-3 and TRBJ1-1, with D unresolved. This CDR3 is built from 13 residues. The V end was cut by 10 bases, the J end by 1 base, with 13 bases between. Germline CDR1 ENHRY, CDR2 SYGVKD. This CDR3 reads CATWTAANTEAFF. CDR3 nucleotide sequence: TGTGCCACCTGGACCGCGGCGAACACTGAAGCTTTCTTT.

V and J are TRBV6-1 and TRBJ2-5; TRBD2 is a possible D gene (6 bases). CDR3 length equals 15 residues. Trimming pared 6 bases from V and 0 bases from J, leaving 14 bases between. Per germline, CDR1 MNHNS and CDR2 SASEGT. The CDR3 loop is CASSPGTLYQETQYF. CDR3 in DNA: TGTGCCAGCAGCCCCGGGACTCTGTACCAAGAGACCCAGTACTTC.

The chain has TRBV29-1 and TRBJ2-7; TRBD1 matches 10 bases. The CDR3 extends over 12 amino acids. V shed 7 bases, J shed 5 bases, and the junction held 5 bases outside the gene matches. Per the germline V gene, CDR1 is SQVTM and CDR2 is ANQGSEA. The CDR3 DNA follows: TGCAGCGCCGGGACAGGGGAGGACGAGCAGTACTTC. This translates into CSAGTGEDEQYF.

With respect to this clonotype: This sequence may be a read error, since a much larger clone differs from it by one base. The chain joins TRBV24-1 to TRBJ1-2; the D is unclear. V lost 6 bases to trimming and J lost 6 bases, with 10 bases between them. Per germline, CDR1 KGHDR and CDR2 SFDVKD. This CDR3 region has 12 residues. For the CDR3, the DNA is TGTGCCACCAGTAAGGAGGGCCATGGCTACACCTTC. Protein sequence: CATSKEGHGYTF.

This chain uses TRBV3-1 with TRBJ1-2, with D hard to call. The germline V gene has CDR1 LGHDT and CDR2 YNNKEL (reference sequence). Trimming cost V 1 base and J 4 bases, with 13 bases left between them. The CDR3 sequence is 15 residues long. This CDR3 is CASSQAVGESYGYTF. In nucleotides, the CDR3 is TGTGCCAGCAGCCAAGCAGTCGGGGAATCCTATGGCTACACCTTC.